This T cell receptor (beta chain) is from a study of response to subunit inactivated influenza vaccine. Trimming took off 3 bases at V and 7 bases at J, with 6 bases between the two ends. CDR3 size: 11 residues. This clonotype occurred many times. A single record per CDR3 protein comes from TCRdb applying MiXCR to the RT-PCR reads. The repertoire holds about 500,000 distinct CDR3 sequences, with more than 15% as singletons. The receptor's source is a man aged 50 to 69 who received an inactivated influenza vaccine. This chain joins TRBV12-3 or TRBV12-4 and TRBJ1-2; D unresolved. The sample was CD4+ T cells sorted from PBMCs, taken approximately 25 months after vaccination. CDR3: CASSLGSGYTF. CDR3 bases: TGTGCCAGCAGTTTGGGGTCTGGCTACACCTTC.